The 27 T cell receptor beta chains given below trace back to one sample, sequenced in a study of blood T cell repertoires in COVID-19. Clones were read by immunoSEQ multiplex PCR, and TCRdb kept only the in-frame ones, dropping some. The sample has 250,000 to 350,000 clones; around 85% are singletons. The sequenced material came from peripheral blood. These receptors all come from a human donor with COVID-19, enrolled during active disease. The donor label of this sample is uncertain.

The CDR3 is CSVRFNFNQPQHF. CDR3 sequence (DNA): TGCAGCGTCCGTTTCAACTTTAATCAGCCCCAGCATTTT. This chain joins TRBV29-1 and TRBJ1-5; D is unclear. The germline V gene encodes CDR1 SQVTM and CDR2 ANQGSEA. V was trimmed by 6 bases and J by 4 bases, leaving 13 bases between them. The CDR3 contains 13 residues. The full variable domain, its missing parts supplied by reference TRBV29-1 and TRBJ1-5, is SAVISQKPSRDICQRGTSLTIQCQVDSQVTMMFWYRQQPGQSLTLIATANQGSEATYESGFVIDKFPISRPNLTFSTLTVSNMSPEDSSIYLCSVRFNFNQPQHFGDGTRLSIL.

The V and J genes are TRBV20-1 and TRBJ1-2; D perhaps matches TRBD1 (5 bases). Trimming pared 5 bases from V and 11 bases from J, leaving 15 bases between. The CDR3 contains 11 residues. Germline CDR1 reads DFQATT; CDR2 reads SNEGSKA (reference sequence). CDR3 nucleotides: TGCAGTGCTCTTCTAAGGGGTGGGTACACCTTC. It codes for CSALLRGGYTF.

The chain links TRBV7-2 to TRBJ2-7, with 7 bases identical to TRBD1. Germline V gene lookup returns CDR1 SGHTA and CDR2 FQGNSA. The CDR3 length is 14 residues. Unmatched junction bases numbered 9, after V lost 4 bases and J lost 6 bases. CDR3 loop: CASSSNLSGGEQYF. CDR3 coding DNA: TGTGCCAGCAGCTCCAACCTCTCAGGGGGCGAGCAGTACTTC.

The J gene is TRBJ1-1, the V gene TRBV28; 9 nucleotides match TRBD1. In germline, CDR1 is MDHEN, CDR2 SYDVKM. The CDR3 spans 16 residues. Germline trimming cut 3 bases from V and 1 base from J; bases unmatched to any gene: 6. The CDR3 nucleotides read TGTGCCAGCAGTTTTCCGACAGGGGGGAGGAACACTGAAGCTTTCTTT. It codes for CASSFPTGGRNTEAFF.

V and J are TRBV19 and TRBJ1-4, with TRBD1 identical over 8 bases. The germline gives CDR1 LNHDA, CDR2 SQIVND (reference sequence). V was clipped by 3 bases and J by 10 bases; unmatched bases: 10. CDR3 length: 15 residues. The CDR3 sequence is CASSISQGAMGKLFF. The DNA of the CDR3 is TGTGCCAGTAGTATTTCTCAGGGGGCGATGGGAAAACTGTTTTTT.

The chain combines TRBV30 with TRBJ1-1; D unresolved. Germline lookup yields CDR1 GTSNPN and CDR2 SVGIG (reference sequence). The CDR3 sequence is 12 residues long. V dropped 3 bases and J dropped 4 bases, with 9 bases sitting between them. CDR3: CAWRVQVTEAFF. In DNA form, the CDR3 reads TGTGCCTGGAGGGTACAAGTCACTGAAGCTTTCTTT.

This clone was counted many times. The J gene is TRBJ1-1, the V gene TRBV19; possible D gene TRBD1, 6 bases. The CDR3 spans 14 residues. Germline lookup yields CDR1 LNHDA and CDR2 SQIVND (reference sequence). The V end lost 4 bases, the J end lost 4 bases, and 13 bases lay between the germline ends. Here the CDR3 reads CASSTGHQSTEAFF. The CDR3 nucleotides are TGTGCCAGTAGTACGGGACACCAGAGCACTGAAGCTTTCTTT.

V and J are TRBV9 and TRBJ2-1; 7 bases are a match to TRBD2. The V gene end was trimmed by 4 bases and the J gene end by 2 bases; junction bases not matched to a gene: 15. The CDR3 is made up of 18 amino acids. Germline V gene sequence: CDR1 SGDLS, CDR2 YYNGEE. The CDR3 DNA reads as TGTGCCAGCAGCTCCGCCGGGGTGACCAGCGGGACCTACAATGAGCAGTTCTTC. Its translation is CASSSAGVTSGTYNEQFF.

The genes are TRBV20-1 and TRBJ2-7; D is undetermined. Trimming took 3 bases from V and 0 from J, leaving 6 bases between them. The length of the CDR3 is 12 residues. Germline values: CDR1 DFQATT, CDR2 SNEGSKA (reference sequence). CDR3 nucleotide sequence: TGCAGTGCTAGTAAGCCCTCCTACGAGCAGTACTTC. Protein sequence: CSASKPSYEQYF.

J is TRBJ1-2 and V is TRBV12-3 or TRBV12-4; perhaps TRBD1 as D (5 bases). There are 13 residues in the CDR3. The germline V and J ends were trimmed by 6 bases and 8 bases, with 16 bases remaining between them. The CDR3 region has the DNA TGTGCCAGCAGCCCTTTGGAAGGGGTCGGCTACACCTTC. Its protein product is CASSPLEGVGYTF.

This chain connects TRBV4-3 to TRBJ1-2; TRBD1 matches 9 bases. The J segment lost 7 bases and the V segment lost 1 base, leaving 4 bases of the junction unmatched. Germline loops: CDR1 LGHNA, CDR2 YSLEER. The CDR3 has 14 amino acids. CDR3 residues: CASSQGTGVPGYTF. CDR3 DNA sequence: TGCGCCAGCAGCCAAGGGACAGGGGTCCCTGGCTACACCTTC.

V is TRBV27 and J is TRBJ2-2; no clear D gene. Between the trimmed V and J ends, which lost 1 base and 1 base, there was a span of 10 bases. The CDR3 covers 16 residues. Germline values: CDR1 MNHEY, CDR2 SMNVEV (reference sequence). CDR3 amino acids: CASSLYRLGNTGELFF. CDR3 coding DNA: TGTGCCAGCAGTTTATACCGTCTAGGGAACACCGGGGAGCTGTTTTTT.

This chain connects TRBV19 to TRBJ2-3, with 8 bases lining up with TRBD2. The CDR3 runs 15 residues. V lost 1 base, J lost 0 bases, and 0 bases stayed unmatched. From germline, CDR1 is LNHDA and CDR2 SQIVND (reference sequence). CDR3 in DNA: TGTGCCAGTAGTATAGTAGCGGGGAGCACAGATACGCAGTATTTT. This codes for CASSIVAGSTDTQYF.

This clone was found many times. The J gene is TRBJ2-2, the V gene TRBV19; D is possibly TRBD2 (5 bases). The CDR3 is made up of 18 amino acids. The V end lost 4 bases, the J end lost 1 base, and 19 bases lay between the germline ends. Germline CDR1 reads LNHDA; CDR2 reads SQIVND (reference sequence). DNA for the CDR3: TGTGCCAGTAGTAGAGGGCTAGCCATCTATAAGAACACCGGGGAGCTGTTTTTT. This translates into CASSRGLAIYKNTGELFF.

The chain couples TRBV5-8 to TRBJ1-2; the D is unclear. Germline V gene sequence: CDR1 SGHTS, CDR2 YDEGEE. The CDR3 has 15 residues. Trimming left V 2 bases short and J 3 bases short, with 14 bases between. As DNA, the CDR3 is TGTGCCAGCAGCTTACTGGACTGGACGGACTATGGCTACACCTTC. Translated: CASSLLDWTDYGYTF.

CDR3 bases: TGCGCCAGCAGCCATGGAGGGACTGGGGAAGAGACCCAGTACTTC. It yields the protein CASSHGGTGEETQYF. The rearrangement joins TRBV4-1 to TRBJ2-5, with a possible D match to TRBD2 (6 bases). Germline V gene data show CDR1 as MGHRA and CDR2 as YSYEKL. This CDR3 spans 15 amino acids. Trimming removed 3 bases at V and 3 bases at J, with 14 bases between.

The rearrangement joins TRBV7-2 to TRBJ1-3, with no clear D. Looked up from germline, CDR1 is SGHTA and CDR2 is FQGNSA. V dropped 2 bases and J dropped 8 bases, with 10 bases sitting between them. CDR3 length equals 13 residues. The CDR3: CASSLPQEDTIYF. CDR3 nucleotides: TGTGCCAGCAGCTTACCCCAGGAGGACACCATATATTTT.

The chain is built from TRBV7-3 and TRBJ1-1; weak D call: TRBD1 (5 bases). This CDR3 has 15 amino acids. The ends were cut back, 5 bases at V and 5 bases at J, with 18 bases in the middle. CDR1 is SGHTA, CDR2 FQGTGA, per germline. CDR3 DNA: TGTGCCAGCAGCCCTAGTGTTTCGGAGGGGACTGAAGCTTTCTTT. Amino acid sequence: CASSPSVSEGTEAFF.

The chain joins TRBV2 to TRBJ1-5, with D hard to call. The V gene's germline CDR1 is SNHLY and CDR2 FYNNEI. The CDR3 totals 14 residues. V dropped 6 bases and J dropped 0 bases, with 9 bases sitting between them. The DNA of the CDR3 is TGTGCCAGCAGCACAGACGTTAGCAATCAGCCCCAGCATTTT. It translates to CASSTDVSNQPQHF.

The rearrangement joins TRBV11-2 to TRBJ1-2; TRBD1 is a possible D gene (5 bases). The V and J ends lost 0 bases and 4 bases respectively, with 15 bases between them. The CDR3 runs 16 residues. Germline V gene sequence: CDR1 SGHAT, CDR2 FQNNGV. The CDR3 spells CASSLDRRVGPYGYTF. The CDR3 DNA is TGTGCCAGCAGCTTAGATCGCAGGGTCGGCCCCTATGGCTACACCTTC.

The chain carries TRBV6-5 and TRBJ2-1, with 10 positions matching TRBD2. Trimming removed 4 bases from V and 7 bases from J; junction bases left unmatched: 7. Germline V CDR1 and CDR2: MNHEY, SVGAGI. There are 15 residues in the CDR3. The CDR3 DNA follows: TGTGCCAGCAGTTTAGCAGGGACTAGCGAAAATGAGCAGTTCTTC. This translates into CASSLAGTSENEQFF.

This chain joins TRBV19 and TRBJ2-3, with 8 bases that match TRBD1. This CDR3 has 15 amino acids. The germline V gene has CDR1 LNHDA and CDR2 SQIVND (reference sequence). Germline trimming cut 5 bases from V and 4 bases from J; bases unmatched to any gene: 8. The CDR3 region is CASSLSGGIPDTQYF. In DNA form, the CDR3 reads TGTGCCAGTAGTCTCTCAGGGGGCATTCCAGATACGCAGTATTTT.

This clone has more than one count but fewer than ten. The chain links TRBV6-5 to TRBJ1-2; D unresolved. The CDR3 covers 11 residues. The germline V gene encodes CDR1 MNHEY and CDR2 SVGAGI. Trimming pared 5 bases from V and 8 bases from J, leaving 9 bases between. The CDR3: CASSTSLGYTF. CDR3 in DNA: TGTGCCAGCAGTACTTCTTTGGGCTACACCTTC.

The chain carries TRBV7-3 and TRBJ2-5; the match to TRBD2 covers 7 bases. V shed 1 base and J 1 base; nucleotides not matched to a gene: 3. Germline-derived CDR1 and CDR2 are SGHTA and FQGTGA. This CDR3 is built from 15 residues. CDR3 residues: CASSLIPGGQETQYF. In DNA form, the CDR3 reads TGTGCCAGCAGCTTAATCCCGGGGGGCCAAGAGACCCAGTACTTC. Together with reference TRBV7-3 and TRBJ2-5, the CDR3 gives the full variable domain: GAGVSQTPSNKVTEKGKYVELRCDPISGHTALYWYRQSLGQGPEFLIYFQGTGAADDSGLPNDRFFAVRPEGSVSTLKIQRTERGDSAVYLCASSLIPGGQETQYFGPGTRLLVL.

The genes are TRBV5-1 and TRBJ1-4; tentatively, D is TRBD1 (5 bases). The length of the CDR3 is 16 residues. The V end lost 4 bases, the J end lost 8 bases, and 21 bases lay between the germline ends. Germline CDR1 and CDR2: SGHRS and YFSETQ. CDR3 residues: CASSPDVGRGQEKLFF. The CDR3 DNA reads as TGCGCCAGCAGCCCCGACGTCGGGAGGGGTCAGGAAAAACTGTTTTTT.

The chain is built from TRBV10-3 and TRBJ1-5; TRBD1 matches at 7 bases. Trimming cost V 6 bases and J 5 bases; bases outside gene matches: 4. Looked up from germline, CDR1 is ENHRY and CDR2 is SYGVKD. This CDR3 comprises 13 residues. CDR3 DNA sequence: TGTGCCATCAGGGCAGGGGGAGATCAGCCCCAGCATTTT. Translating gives CAIRAGGDQPQHF.

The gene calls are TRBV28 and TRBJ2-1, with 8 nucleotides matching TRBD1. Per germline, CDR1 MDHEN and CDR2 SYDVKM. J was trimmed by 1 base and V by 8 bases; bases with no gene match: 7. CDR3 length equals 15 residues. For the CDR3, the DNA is TGTGCCAGCCCCCCGGACAGGGCGTCCTACAATGAGCAGTTCTTC. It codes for CASPPDRASYNEQFF.